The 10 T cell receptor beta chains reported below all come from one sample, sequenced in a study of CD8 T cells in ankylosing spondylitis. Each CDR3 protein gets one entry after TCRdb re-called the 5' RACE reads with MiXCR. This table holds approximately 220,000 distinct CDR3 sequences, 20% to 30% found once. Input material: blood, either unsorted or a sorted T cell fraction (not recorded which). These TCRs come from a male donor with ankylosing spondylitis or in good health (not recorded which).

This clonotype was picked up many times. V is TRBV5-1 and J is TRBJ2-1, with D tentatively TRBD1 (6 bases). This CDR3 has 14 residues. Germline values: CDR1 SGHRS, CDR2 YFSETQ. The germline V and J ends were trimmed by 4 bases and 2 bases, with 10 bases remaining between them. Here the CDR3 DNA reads TGCGCCAGCAGCACCCGGGACACCTACAATGAGCAGTTCTTC. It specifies CASSTRDTYNEQFF.

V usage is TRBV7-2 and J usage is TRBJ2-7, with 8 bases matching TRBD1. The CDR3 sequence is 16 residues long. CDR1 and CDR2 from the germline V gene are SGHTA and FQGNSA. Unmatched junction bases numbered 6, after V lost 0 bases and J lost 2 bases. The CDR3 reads CASSLARSGQAYEQYF. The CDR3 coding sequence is TGTGCCAGCAGCTTAGCGCGTTCGGGACAGGCCTACGAGCAGTACTTC.

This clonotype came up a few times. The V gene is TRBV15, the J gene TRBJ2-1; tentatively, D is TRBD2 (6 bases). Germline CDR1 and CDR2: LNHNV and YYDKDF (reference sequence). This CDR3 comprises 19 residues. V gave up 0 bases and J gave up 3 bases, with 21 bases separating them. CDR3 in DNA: TGTGCCACCAGCAGAGATGCCCCTTTCCATGGGACTGACTACAATGAGCAGTTCTTC. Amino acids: CATSRDAPFHGTDYNEQFF.

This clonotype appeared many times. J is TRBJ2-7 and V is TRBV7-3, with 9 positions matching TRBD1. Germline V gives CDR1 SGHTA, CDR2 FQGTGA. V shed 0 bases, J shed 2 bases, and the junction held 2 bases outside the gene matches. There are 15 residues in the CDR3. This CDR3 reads CASSLTRTGAYEQYF. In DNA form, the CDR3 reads TGTGCCAGCAGCTTAACGAGGACAGGGGCCTACGAGCAGTACTTC.

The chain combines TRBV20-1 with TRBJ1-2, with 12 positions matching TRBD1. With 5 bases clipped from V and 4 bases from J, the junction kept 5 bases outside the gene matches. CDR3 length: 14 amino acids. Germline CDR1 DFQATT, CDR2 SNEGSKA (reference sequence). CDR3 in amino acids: CSAEGQGAIYGYTF. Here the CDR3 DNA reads TGCAGTGCTGAGGGACAGGGGGCGATCTATGGCTACACCTTC.

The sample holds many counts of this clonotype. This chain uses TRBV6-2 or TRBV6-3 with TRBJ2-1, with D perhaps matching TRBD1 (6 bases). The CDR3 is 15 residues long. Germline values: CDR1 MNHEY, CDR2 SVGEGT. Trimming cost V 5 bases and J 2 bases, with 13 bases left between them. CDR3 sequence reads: CASSKGHRTYNEQFF. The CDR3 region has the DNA TGTGCCAGCAGTAAGGGACACCGAACCTACAATGAGCAGTTCTTC.

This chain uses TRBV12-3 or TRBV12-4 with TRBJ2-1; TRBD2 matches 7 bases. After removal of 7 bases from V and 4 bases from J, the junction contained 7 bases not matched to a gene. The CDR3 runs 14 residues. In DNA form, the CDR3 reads TGTGCCAGCACCAATGCGGGACTATACAATGAGCAGTTCTTC. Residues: CASTNAGLYNEQFF.

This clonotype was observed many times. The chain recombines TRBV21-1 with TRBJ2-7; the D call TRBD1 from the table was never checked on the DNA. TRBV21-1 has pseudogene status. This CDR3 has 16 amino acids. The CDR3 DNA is TGTGCCAGCAGCTTGGGGGCCGGGACAGAAGCCTACGAGCAGTACTTC. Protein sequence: CASSLGAGTEAYEQYF.

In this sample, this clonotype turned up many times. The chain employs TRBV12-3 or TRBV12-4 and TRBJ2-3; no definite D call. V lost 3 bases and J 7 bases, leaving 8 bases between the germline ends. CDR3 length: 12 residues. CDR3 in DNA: TGTGCCAGCAGTTTCGGTGCGAATACGCAGTATTTT. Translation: CASSFGANTQYF.

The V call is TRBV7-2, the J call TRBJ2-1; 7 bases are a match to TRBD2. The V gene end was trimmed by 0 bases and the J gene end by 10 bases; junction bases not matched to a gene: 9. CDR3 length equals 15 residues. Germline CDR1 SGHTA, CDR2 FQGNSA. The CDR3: CASSLAVTSSREQFF. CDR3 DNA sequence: TGTGCCAGCAGCTTAGCGGTGACTAGCTCCAGGGAGCAGTTCTTC. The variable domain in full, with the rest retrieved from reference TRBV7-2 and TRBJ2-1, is GAGVSQSPSNKVTEKGKDVELRCDPISGHTALYWYRQSLGQGLEFLIYFQGNSAPDKSGLPSDRFSAERTGGSVSTLTIQRTQQEDSAVYLCASSLAVTSSREQFFGPGTRLTVL.